The T cell receptor (beta chain) described here comes from a study of blood T cell repertoires in COVID-19. Study information: COVID-19 samples from acute and convalescent phases originated in the United States, Italy and Spain. From T cells, B-cell-depleted T cells, or PBMCs came the material, which was cDNA or gDNA.

Authors' methods: Researchers report that nucleated cell counts were estimated from reference gene primer amplification. Some clones are missing from TCRdb's copy, which holds only in-frame ones; the method was immunoSEQ multiplex PCR. V, J and clone size are those of that table, while D and trimming were read from the DNA. The sample records hundreds of thousands of clones, 70% to 90% being singletons. Trimming took 4 bases from V and 6 from J; bases not matched to a gene: 21. This CDR3 region has 20 residues. Germline lookup yields CDR1 SGHKS and CDR2 YYEKEE (reference sequence). This clone was found once.

The receptor's source is a woman between 50 and 59 years old who had recovered from COVID-19. Sequenced sample: peripheral blood. V gene TRBV5-5 combines with J gene TRBJ2-3; 12 bases match TRBD2. CDR3: CASSKRAQGASGRAVDTQYF. CDR3 DNA: TGTGCCAGCAGCAAACGGGCTCAGGGAGCTAGCGGGAGGGCCGTGGATACGCAGTATTTT.